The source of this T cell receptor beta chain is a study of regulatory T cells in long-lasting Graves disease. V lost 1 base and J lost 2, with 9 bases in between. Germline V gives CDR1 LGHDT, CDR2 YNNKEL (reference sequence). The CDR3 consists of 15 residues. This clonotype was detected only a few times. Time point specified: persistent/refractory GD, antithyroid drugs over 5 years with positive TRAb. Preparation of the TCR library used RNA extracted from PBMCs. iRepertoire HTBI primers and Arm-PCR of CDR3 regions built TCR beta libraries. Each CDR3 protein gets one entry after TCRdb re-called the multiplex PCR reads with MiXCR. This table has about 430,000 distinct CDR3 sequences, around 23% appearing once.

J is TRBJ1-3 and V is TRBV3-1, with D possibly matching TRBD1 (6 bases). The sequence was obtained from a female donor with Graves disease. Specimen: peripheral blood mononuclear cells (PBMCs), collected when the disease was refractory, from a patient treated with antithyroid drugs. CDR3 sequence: CASSQGSGAGNTIYF. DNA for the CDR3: TGTGCCAGCAGCCAAGGGTCAGGGGCTGGAAACACCATATATTTT.